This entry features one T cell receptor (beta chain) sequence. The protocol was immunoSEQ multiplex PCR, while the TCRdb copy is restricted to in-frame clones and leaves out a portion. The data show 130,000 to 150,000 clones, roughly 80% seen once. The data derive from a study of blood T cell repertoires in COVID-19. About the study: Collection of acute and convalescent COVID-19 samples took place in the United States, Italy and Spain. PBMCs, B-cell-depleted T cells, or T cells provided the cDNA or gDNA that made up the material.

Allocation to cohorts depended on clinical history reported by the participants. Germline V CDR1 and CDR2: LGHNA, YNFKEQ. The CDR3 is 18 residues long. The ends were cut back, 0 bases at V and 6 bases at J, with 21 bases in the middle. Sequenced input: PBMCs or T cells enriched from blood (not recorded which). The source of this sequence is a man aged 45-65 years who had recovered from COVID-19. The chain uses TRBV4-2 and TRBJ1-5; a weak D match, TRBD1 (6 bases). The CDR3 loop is CASSQEGPNRVSVQPQHF. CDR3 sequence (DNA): TGTGCCAGCAGCCAAGAAGGCCCTAACAGGGTATCCGTTCAGCCCCAGCATTTT.